Sequencing of this T cell receptor beta chain was carried out in a study of T cells in Graves' hyperthyroidism and ophthalmopathy. Germline trimming cut 2 bases from V and 7 bases from J; bases unmatched to any gene: 14. This CDR3 is 15 amino acids long. CDR1 is DFQATT, CDR2 SNEGSKA, per germline (reference sequence). Template material for amplifying TCR beta CDR3 regions consisted of RNA transcripts. During a first-round RT-PCR of the TCR CDR3, the HTBI primer set was used. TCRdb reanalysed the multiplex PCR reads using MiXCR and keeps one entry per CDR3 protein. The repertoire consists of about 770,000 distinct CDR3 sequences, with around 20% occurring once and the leading ten covering approximately 15%. Study results and limitations: A 13 V-J model separated ophthalmopathy from stable hyperthyroidism.

Note on this clonotype: Antigen specificity is unknown.

V usage is TRBV20-1 and J usage is TRBJ2-7; 7 bases match TRBD2. Material for sequencing was blood. The sequence derives from a woman between 45 and 60 years old with Graves' hyperthyroidism that later progressed to Graves' ophthalmopathy. The CDR3 loop is CSARSPGLQSGEQYF. DNA of the CDR3: TGCAGTGCTAGATCCCCGGGACTACAATCGGGGGAGCAGTACTTC.